These T cell receptor beta chains were read from a single sample in a study of glioma-infiltrating T cells after dendritic cell vaccination. Profiling relied on immunoSEQ multiplex PCR, and the TCRdb table lists in-frame clones only, not all of them. The sample records 90,000 to 140,000 clones, around 91% being singletons. The specimen was blood, collected after dendritic cell vaccination. The receptors come from a human donor with glioblastoma. Each CDR3 is given with its conserved first and last residue. A D gene is named only where the DNA matches it firmly. The size entry is marked missing in some rows and otherwise reads once, few, many or a size class.

TRBD1 | TRBJ1-5 | TRBV11-3 | 17 | . | CASLPCRAGGNNQPQHF | TGTGCCAGCCTTCCCTGTCGGGCAGGGGGCAACAATCAGCCCCAGCATTTT
TRBD1 | TRBJ1-2 | TRBV6-6 | 15 | . | CASSPHDRANYGYTF | TGTGCCAGCAGTCCCCACGACAGGGCCAACTATGGCTACACCTTC
. | TRBJ2-3 | TRBV30 | 14 | . | CACTTLAGTDTQYF | TGTGCCTGTACCACCCTGGCGGGCACAGATACGCAGTATTTT
. | TRBJ1-1 | TRBV5-4 | 16 | . | CASSLGLRTSRTEAFF | TGTGCCAGCAGCTTGGGGCTCAGGACTTCTCGCACTGAAGCTTTCTTT
. | TRBJ1-3 | TRBV9 | 14 | once | CASSAQGSGNTIYF | TGTGCCAGCAGCGCCCAGGGCTCTGGAAACACCATATATTTT
TRBD2 | TRBJ2-1 | TRBV6-4 | 16 | . | CASSDSTSGGAEEQFF | TGTGCCAGCAGTGACTCGACTAGCGGGGGGGCTGAGGAGCAGTTCTTC
TRBD2 | TRBJ2-2 | TRBV5-1 | 16 | . | CASSFPAGGPSGELFF | TGCGCCAGCAGCTTCCCCGCGGGAGGGCCATCCGGGGAGCTGTTTTTT
. | TRBJ1-2 | TRBV6-1 | 15 | . | CASRKLTGLEGGYTF | TGTGCCAGCAGGAAACTAACAGGGCTCGAGGGTGGCTACACCTTC
. | TRBJ1-3 | TRBV9 | 14 | . | CASSVGDTGNTIYF | TGTGCCAGCAGCGTCGGAGATACTGGAAACACCATATATTTT
TRBD2 | TRBJ2-3 | TRBV7-9 | 16 | . | CASSLGLAGHTDTQYF | TGTGCCAGCAGCTTAGGGCTAGCGGGACACACAGATACGCAGTATTTT
TRBD1 | TRBJ2-7 | TRBV11-2 | 19 | . | CASSGGQGRDLIFPYEQYF | TGTGCCAGCAGCGGCGGACAGGGACGCGATTTAATCTTCCCCTACGAGCAGTACTTC
. | TRBJ2-4 | TRBV11-1 | 15 | . | CASRPLAGSKNIQYF | TGTGCCAGCCGACCGTTAGCCGGGTCCAAAAACATTCAGTACTTC
TRBD1 | TRBJ1-2 | TRBV6-1 | 15 | . | CASSRTGDANYGYTF | TGTGCCAGCAGTAGGACAGGGGACGCTAACTATGGCTACACCTTC
. | TRBJ1-1 | TRBV19 | 15 | . | CASSNPGQLMSEAFF | TGTGCCAGTAGTAATCCTGGACAGCTGATGTCTGAAGCTTTCTTT
. | TRBJ1-2 | TRBV2 | 11 | . | CASSPFYGYTF | TGTGCCAGCAGTCCATTTTATGGCTACACCTTC